The subject of this entry is one T cell receptor beta chain. Antigen specificity is unknown. Per germline, CDR1 SGHRS and CDR2 YFSETQ. Germline trimming cut 4 bases from V and 4 bases from J; bases unmatched to any gene: 6. The CDR3 runs 15 residues. The data were obtained in a study of shared clonotypes between healthy human individuals. Study-level points and caveats: Investigators collected only blood, and repertoires in tissues likely differ. Of the naive CD4 clonotypes, around 5% were shared across a handful of donors.

TCRdb's table, derived via immunoSEQ multiplex PCR, lists solely in-frame clones and lacks some. The sample lists about 2 million clones; roughly 95% were seen once. As defined, naive CD8 cells were CD45RO-negative and positively selected for CCR7, with terminally differentiated effector memory CD45RA+ cells excluded. Donors comprised healthy HIV-negative adults lacking recent acute infections or vaccinations. The sequence was collected from a young man in good health. V usage is TRBV5-1 and J usage is TRBJ2-7, with 12 nucleotides matching TRBD1. The material sequenced was naive CD8+ T cells sorted from blood. CDR3 loop: CASSLGTGGWYEQYF. The CDR3 region has the DNA TGCGCCAGCAGCCTTGGGACAGGGGGCTGGTACGAGCAGTACTTC.